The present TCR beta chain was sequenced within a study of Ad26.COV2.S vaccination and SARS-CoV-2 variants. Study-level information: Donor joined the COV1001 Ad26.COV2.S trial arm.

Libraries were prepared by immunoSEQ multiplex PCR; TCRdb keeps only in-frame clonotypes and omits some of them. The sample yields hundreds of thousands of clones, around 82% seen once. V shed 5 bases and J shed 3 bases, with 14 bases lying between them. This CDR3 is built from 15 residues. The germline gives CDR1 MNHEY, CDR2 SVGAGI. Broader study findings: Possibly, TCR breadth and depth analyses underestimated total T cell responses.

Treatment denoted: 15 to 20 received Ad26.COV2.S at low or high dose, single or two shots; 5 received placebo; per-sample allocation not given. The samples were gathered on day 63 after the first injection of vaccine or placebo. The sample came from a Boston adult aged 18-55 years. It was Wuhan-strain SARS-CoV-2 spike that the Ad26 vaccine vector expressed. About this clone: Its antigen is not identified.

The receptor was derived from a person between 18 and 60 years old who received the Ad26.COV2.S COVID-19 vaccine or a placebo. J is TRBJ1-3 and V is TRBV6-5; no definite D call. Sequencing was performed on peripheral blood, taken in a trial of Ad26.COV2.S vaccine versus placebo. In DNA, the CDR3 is TGTGCCAGCAGTAGGGCATCCGGTGGTGGAAACACCATATATTTT. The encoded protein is CASSRASGGGNTIYF.